These 6 T cell receptor beta chains came from one sample sequenced in a study of blood T cell repertoires in COVID-19. Generated by immunoSEQ multiplex PCR, the TCRdb table keeps only in-frame clones and is missing some. There are hundreds of thousands of clones in the sample; 80% to 90% occur only once, and approximately 1.6% lies in the top ten. Source material: PBMCs or T cells enriched from blood (not recorded which). The receptors stem from a man between 35 and 55 years old who had recovered from COVID-19.

The chain carries TRBV9 and TRBJ2-7, with 10 positions matching TRBD1. The V and J ends lost 3 bases and 5 bases, in that order; junction bases with no gene match: 5. Germline-derived CDR1 and CDR2 are SGDLS and YYNGEE. CDR3 length equals 14 residues. The DNA for the CDR3 is TGTGCCAGCAGCGCCCTGGGACAGGGGAACGAGCAGTACTTC. Protein sequence: CASSALGQGNEQYF.

This clone was counted only a few times. V usage is TRBV6-1 and J usage is TRBJ1-6; the D is unclear. The CDR3 length is 15 residues. The V gene's germline CDR1 is MNHNS and CDR2 SASEGT. V lost 0 bases and J 6 bases, leaving 9 bases between the germline ends. The DNA of the CDR3 is TGTGCCAGCAGTGAAGCGTGGGCAGTTAATTCACCCCTCCACTTT. The encoded protein is CASSEAWAVNSPLHF.

The chain couples TRBV2 to TRBJ1-6; 7 bases agree with TRBD1. J gave up 3 bases and V 6 bases, and 8 bases lay outside the gene matches. In germline, CDR1 is SNHLY, CDR2 FYNNEI. The CDR3 is 16 amino acids. The CDR3 loop reads CASSLDGQVYNSPLHF. The DNA for the CDR3 is TGTGCCAGCAGCCTGGACGGACAGGTCTATAATTCACCCCTCCACTTT.

This clone has a single count. The rearrangement uses TRBV7-9 and TRBJ1-2, with a possible D match to TRBD1 (5 bases). V shed 7 bases and J shed 6 bases, with 12 bases lying between them. The germline gives CDR1 SEHNR, CDR2 FQNEAQ (reference sequence). This CDR3 has 12 amino acids. In DNA, the CDR3 is TGTGCCAGCACCTATGCAGGGCATGGCTACACCTTC. This encodes CASTYAGHGYTF.

V usage is TRBV5-1 and J usage is TRBJ2-7, with 10 bases identical to TRBD2. Trimming took 0 bases from V and 5 from J; bases not matched to a gene: 8. CDR1 is SGHRS and CDR2 is YFSETQ in the germline V gene. The CDR3 consists of 16 residues. DNA of the CDR3: TGCGCCAGCAGCTTGGAAAGCGGGAGGGCCCTGGACGAGCAGTACTTC. Its translation is CASSLESGRALDEQYF.

This chain links TRBV3-1 (or the pseudogene TRBV3-2) with TRBJ2-7, with 8 bases identical to TRBD2. The CDR3 is made up of 16 amino acids. CDR1 and CDR2 from the germline V gene are LGHDT and YNNKEL (reference sequence). V shed 1 base, J shed 5 bases, and the junction held 10 bases outside the gene matches. The CDR3 DNA follows: TGTGCCAGCAGCCAAGTCGGCGGGGGGAAGAAGGACGAGCAGTACTTC. Its protein product is CASSQVGGGKKDEQYF.